One sample yielded the 20 T cell receptor beta chains listed below, sequenced in a study of glioma-infiltrating T cells. TCR alpha and beta CDR3 regions were amplified from RNA using iRepertoire nested multiplex PCR. TCRdb re-derived calls from the multiplex PCR reads in MiXCR, one entry per CDR3 protein. Among around 120,000 distinct CDR3 sequences listed, about 25% were seen once. Material: glioma tissue, nonneoplastic brain tissue, or PBMCs (not recorded which). The receptors come from a human donor with low-grade glioma or glioblastoma, undergoing nonglioma brain surgery, or in good health (not recorded which).

This clonotype was counted a few times. The chain uses TRBV11-2 and TRBJ1-6; unclear D gene. The length of the CDR3 is 15 residues. The germline V gene encodes CDR1 SGHAT and CDR2 FQNNGV. The V end lost 5 bases, the J end lost 7 bases, and 15 bases lay between the germline ends. The CDR3 is CASSRLARGNSPLHF. DNA of the CDR3: TGTGCCAGCAGCCGATTGGCTCGCGGAAATTCACCCCTCCACTTT. Looking up the rest from reference TRBV11-2 and TRBJ1-6 gives the full variable domain: EAGVAQSPRYKIIEKRQSVAFWCNPISGHATLYWYQQILGQGPKLLIQFQNNGVVDDSQLPKDRFSAERLKGVDSTLKIQPAKLEDSAVYLCASSRLARGNSPLHFGNGTRLTVT.

This CDR3 is CASSRGYEQYV. CDR3 nucleotides: TGTGCCAGCAGTAGGGGATACGAGCAGTACGTC. The chain employs TRBV28 and TRBJ2-7, with D tentatively TRBD1 (5 bases). The V gene lost 5 bases and the J gene lost 4 bases, with 6 bases spanning the gap. The length of the CDR3 is 11 residues. Germline V gene data show CDR1 as MDHEN and CDR2 as SYDVKM.

This chain uses TRBV5-4 with TRBJ2-2, with D perhaps matching TRBD2 (6 bases). Per the germline V gene, CDR1 is SGHNT and CDR2 is YYREEE (reference sequence). Trimming removed 3 bases from V and 1 base from J, with 10 bases in between. This CDR3 spans 15 amino acids. In DNA, the CDR3 is TGTGCCAGCAGCTGGGGACTGATGAACACCGGGGAGCTGTTTTTT. Translation gives CASSWGLMNTGELFF. Full variable domain (rest looked up from reference TRBV5-4 and TRBJ2-2): ETGVTQSPTHLIKTRGQQVTLRCSSQSGHNTVSWYQQALGQGPQFIFQYYREEENGRGNFPPRFSGLQFPNYSSELNVNALELDDSALYLCASSWGLMNTGELFFGEGSRLTVL.

A few counts support this clonotype. V usage is TRBV7-9 and J usage is TRBJ2-4; D might be TRBD2 (6 bases). CDR3 size: 15 residues. The germline V gene has CDR1 SEHNR and CDR2 FQNEAQ (reference sequence). V lost 1 base and J lost 1, with 8 bases in between. As DNA, the CDR3 is TGTGCCAGCAGCTTAGTTGGAGGGGCCAAAAACATTCAGTACTTC. Amino acid sequence: CASSLVGGAKNIQYF.

This sequence joins TRBV5-1 and TRBJ1-5; D is unresolved. CDR1 is SGHRS, CDR2 YFSETQ, per germline. Trimming stripped 4 bases from V and 8 bases from J, with 13 bases between. This CDR3 contains 13 residues. CDR3 protein: CASSLGPSEPQHF. In nucleotides, the CDR3 is TGCGCCAGCAGCCTGGGCCCCAGCGAGCCCCAGCATTTT.

This clonotype was detected a few times. Relative to the germline gene, one junction end is altered; a read error may explain this. V gene TRBV6-2 or TRBV6-3 combines with J gene TRBJ2-1; 7 bases line up with TRBD1. Germline V gene lookup returns CDR1 MNHEY and CDR2 SVGEGT. The CDR3 length is 16 residues. CDR3 residues: CATSDLNRGSYNEQFF. In DNA form, the CDR3 reads TGTGCCACCAGTGACCTTAACAGGGGAAGCTACAATGAGCAGTTCTTC.

The chain recombines TRBV4-1 with TRBJ2-3; 11 bases agree with TRBD2. The length of the CDR3 is 17 residues. Per the germline V gene, CDR1 is MGHRA and CDR2 is YSYEKL. J lost 4 bases, V lost 4 bases, and 10 bases had no gene match. CDR3 coding DNA: TGCGCCAGCAGCCGCTTACTAGCGGGGGCGGTGGCAGATACGCAGTATTTT. It specifies CASSRLLAGAVADTQYF.

The chain has TRBV4-1 and TRBJ1-2; TRBD1 aligns across 8 bases. The V gene end was trimmed by 0 bases and the J gene end by 7 bases; junction bases not matched to a gene: 7. Germline V gene data show CDR1 as MGHRA and CDR2 as YSYEKL. CDR3 length: 15 residues. CDR3 amino acids: CASSQDGQGTGGYTF. CDR3 DNA sequence: TGCGCCAGCAGCCAAGATGGACAGGGTACAGGTGGCTACACCTTC.

This clonotype was observed a few times. This sequence joins TRBV19 and TRBJ2-3; TRBD2 aligns across 12 bases. V lost 3 bases to trimming and J lost 5 bases; unmatched junction nucleotides: 3. The CDR3 spans 15 residues. Per the germline V gene, CDR1 is LNHDA and CDR2 is SQIVND (reference sequence). CDR3 sequence: CASSILAGGRDTQYF. CDR3 sequence (DNA): TGTGCCAGTAGTATCCTAGCGGGGGGGCGAGATACGCAGTATTTT.

This clonotype was observed a handful of times. The chain couples TRBV6-6 to TRBJ2-3; 9 bases are shared with TRBD2. CDR1 and CDR2 (germline): MNHNY, SVGAGI (reference sequence). The CDR3 totals 18 residues. V gave up 0 bases and J gave up 2 bases; unmatched junction bases: 9. Here the CDR3 DNA reads TGTGCCAGCAGTTACTCGCCCTATAGCGGGGGCCCCACAGATACGCAGTATTTT. It specifies CASSYSPYSGGPTDTQYF.

V usage is TRBV18 and J usage is TRBJ1-1, with 7 bases fitting TRBD1. CDR3 length equals 16 residues. V lost 2 bases to trimming and J lost 1 base; unmatched junction nucleotides: 7. Germline assignment: CDR1 KGHSH and CDR2 LQKENI. Here the CDR3 reads CASSPALGTANTEAFF. The CDR3 nucleotides are TGTGCCAGCTCACCAGCATTGGGGACAGCGAACACTGAAGCTTTCTTT. Full variable domain (rest looked up from reference TRBV18 and TRBJ1-1): NAGVMQNPRHLVRRRGQEARLRCSPMKGHSHVYWYRQLPEEGLKFMVYLQKENIIDESGMPKERFSAEFPKEGPSILRIQQVVRGDSAAYFCASSPALGTANTEAFFGQGTRLTVV.

This clonotype showed up many times. The chain carries TRBV6-1 and TRBJ1-1; 12 positions agree with TRBD1. The CDR3 spans 15 residues. The ends lost 6 bases at V and 2 bases at J; junction bases unmatched: 4. In germline, CDR1 is MNHNS, CDR2 SASEGT. The CDR3 spells CASRPGTGGNTEAFF. The CDR3 DNA is TGTGCCAGCAGACCCGGGACAGGGGGCAACACTGAAGCTTTCTTT.

Worth noting for this clonotype: A much larger clone lies one base from this, so it may be a read error. V is TRBV6-6 and J is TRBJ1-6; 7 bases are a match to TRBD1. Germline-derived CDR1 and CDR2 are MNHNY and SVGAGI (reference sequence). The CDR3 spans 14 residues. The CDR3 sequence: CSSTTGTVISPLHF. CDR3 bases: TGTTCCAGCACCACCGGGACAGTTATTTCACCCCTCCACTTT.

This clonotype was counted at least ten times. This chain links TRBV2 with TRBJ1-2; the D is unclear. V dropped 5 bases and J dropped 2 bases, with 9 bases sitting between them. CDR1 and CDR2 from the germline V gene are SNHLY and FYNNEI. The CDR3 consists of 13 residues. In DNA, the CDR3 is TGTGCCAGCAGTCTGGACGGGAACTATGGCTACACCTTC. Amino acid sequence: CASSLDGNYGYTF.

This clonotype was detected only a few times. The rearrangement uses TRBV7-9 and TRBJ2-5; 8 bases map to TRBD1. Trimming cost V 5 bases and J 1 base; bases outside gene matches: 9. In germline, CDR1 is SEHNR, CDR2 FQNEAQ (reference sequence). The CDR3 is 16 amino acids. As DNA, the CDR3 is TGTGCCAGCAGCCCGAGATCCGGGACAGGCCAAGAGACCCAGTACTTC. This codes for CASSPRSGTGQETQYF.

This clonotype was seen more than once but under ten times. The chain is built from TRBV15 and TRBJ1-2; D not certain. Trimming shortened V by 1 base and J by 4 bases, and 7 bases separated the two germline ends. The CDR3 is made up of 13 amino acids. Per germline, CDR1 LNHNV and CDR2 YYDKDF (reference sequence). The CDR3 loop reads CATSRALGYGYTF. CDR3 bases: TGTGCCACCAGCAGAGCGCTCGGCTATGGCTACACCTTC.

This clonotype showed up just a few times. The gene calls are TRBV19 and TRBJ2-3, with D tentatively TRBD1 or TRBD2 (5 bases each). Germline CDR1 and CDR2: LNHDA and SQIVND (reference sequence). This CDR3 region has 14 residues. Trimming took 1 base from V and 2 from J, leaving 7 bases between them. This CDR3 reads CASSIAGTTDTQYF. CDR3 bases: TGTGCCAGTAGTATAGCGGGGACCACAGATACGCAGTATTTT.

The chain combines TRBV12-3 or TRBV12-4 with TRBJ2-7; TRBD1 might be the D (5 bases). This CDR3 has 12 amino acids. V was shortened by 5 bases and J by 2 bases, with 7 bases between the two germline ends. The CDR3 DNA is TGTGCCAGCAGTCAGGGCCCCTACGAGCAGTACGTC. This encodes CASSQGPYEQYV.

This clonotype showed up just a few times. The chain links TRBV3-1 to TRBJ2-1, with no clear D. Trimming stripped 4 bases from V and 6 bases from J, with 16 bases between. The CDR3 is made up of 15 amino acids. Germline CDR1 and CDR2: LGHDT and YNNKEL (reference sequence). CDR3 sequence reads: CASSPARSFGNEQFF. The CDR3 DNA is TGTGCCAGCAGCCCGGCACGATCTTTCGGCAATGAGCAGTTCTTC.

The rearrangement links TRBV2 to TRBJ2-3, with D hard to call. The germline V gene encodes CDR1 SNHLY and CDR2 FYNNEI. Deletions cut 2 bases from V and 2 bases from J, with 8 bases between. This CDR3 has 14 residues. The CDR3 sequence: CASSEIRDTDTQYF. Written as DNA, the CDR3 is TGTGCCAGCAGTGAAATTCGAGACACAGATACGCAGTATTTT.